The rows below give T cell receptor beta chains drawn from one sample of a study of tumor and adjacent non-tumor tissue in lung cancer. TCRdb redid the calling of the multiplex PCR reads with MiXCR, one entry per CDR3 protein. The table lists 100,000 or so distinct CDR3 sequences, 65% of them singletons, with about 19% in the top ten. Sequencing was performed on distant non-tumor lung tissue. The receptors come from a man younger than 45 with non-small cell lung cancer. CDR3s include the opening cysteine and the closing phenylalanine or tryptophan. The order of the fields is D gene, clone size, J gene, V gene, CDR3 protein, CDR3 DNA. D genes are given only for firm matches. Where a row states a size, it is once, few, many or the class of an expanded clone; other rows omit it.

D: .; size: few; J: TRBJ1-1; V: TRBV11-2; CDR3: CASSYEGVTEAFF; DNA: TGTGCCAGCAGCTACGAGGGTGTCACTGAAGCTTTCTTT
D: TRBD1; size: .; J: TRBJ2-5; V: TRBV14; CDR3: CASSQEFQGVDQETQYF; DNA: TGTGCCAGCAGCCAAGAGTTCCAGGGGGTGGACCAAGAGACCCAGTACTTC
D: .; size: few; J: TRBJ2-6; V: TRBV29-1; CDR3: CSVVGPGANVLTF; DNA: TGCAGCGTTGTCGGGCCTGGGGCCAACGTCCTGACTTTC
D: .; size: .; J: TRBJ1-1; V: TRBV12-3/TRBV12-4; CDR3: CVSSLSRMLKNTEAFF; DNA: TGTGTCAGCAGTTTGTCGCGGATGCTAAAGAACACTGAAGCTTTCTTT
D: .; size: .; J: TRBJ1-4; V: TRBV11-2; CDR3: CVSSLDRGGEELFF; DNA: TGTGTCAGCAGCTTAGATAGAGGGGGAGAAGAATTGTTTTTT
D: TRBD1; size: few; J: TRBJ1-5; V: TRBV20-1; CDR3: CSSGTGDYQPQHF; DNA: TGCAGTTCTGGGACAGGGGATTATCAGCCCCAGCATTTT
D: .; size: many; J: TRBJ1-5; V: TRBV30; CDR3: CAWSLNGGIQPQHF; DNA: TGTGCCTGGAGTTTAAACGGGGGGATTCAGCCCCAGCATTTT
D: .; size: few; J: TRBJ2-7; V: TRBV6-1; CDR3: CASSRDGSYEQYF; DNA: TGTGCCAGCAGCAGGGACGGCTCCTACGAGCAGTACTTC
D: TRBD2; size: .; J: TRBJ2-1; V: TRBV11-2; CDR3: CPSSIRSGASYNEQCF; DNA: TGTCCCAGCAGCATCCGAAGCGGGGCCTCCTACAATGAGCAGTGCTTC
D: TRBD2; size: medium-sized; J: TRBJ2-7; V: TRBV6-1; CDR3: CASSGLAGGYEQYF; DNA: TGTGCCAGCAGTGGACTAGCGGGAGGCTACGAGCAGTACTTC
D: TRBD1; size: few; J: TRBJ2-1; V: TRBV5-1; CDR3: CASSPVGTGFYNEQFF; DNA: TGCGCCAGCAGCCCGGTAGGGACAGGATTCTACAATGAGCAGTTCTTC
D: TRBD2; size: .; J: TRBJ2-7; V: TRBV4-2; CDR3: CASSQEVLERESYEQYF; DNA: TGTGCCAGCAGCCAAGAGGTTTTAGAGCGGGAGTCATACGAGCAGTATTTC
D: .; size: many; J: TRBJ1-4; V: TRBV5-1; CDR3: CASSQGREKLFF; DNA: TGCGCCAGCAGCCAGGGTCGTGAAAAACTGTTTTTT
D: .; size: .; J: TRBJ2-3; V: TRBV30; CDR3: CAWMVSSTDTQYF; DNA: TGTGCCTGGATGGTGTCTAGCACAGATACGCAGTATTTT
D: .; size: few; J: TRBJ2-5; V: TRBV18; CDR3: CASSFLTGQETQYF; DNA: TGTGCCAGCTCATTCCTAACAGGGCAAGAGACCCAGTACTTC
D: .; size: .; J: TRBJ1-1; V: TRBV7-9; CDR3: CASSLDGGVNSRAFF; DNA: TGTGCCAGCAGCTTAGATGGGGGTGTTAATTCGAGGGCTTTCTTT
D: .; size: few; J: TRBJ2-7; V: TRBV11-2; CDR3: CASSLFRSSSYEQYF; DNA: TGTGCCAGCAGCTTATTCCGGTCAAGCTCCTACGAGCAGTACTTC
D: TRBD2; size: .; J: TRBJ2-5; V: TRBV20-1; CDR3: CSTRLAGETQYF; DNA: TGCAGTACCAGACTAGCGGGCGAGACCCAGTACTTT
D: .; size: many; J: TRBJ2-7; V: TRBV10-3; CDR3: CAINPGSNPYEQYF; DNA: TGTGCCATCAACCCAGGCAGTAACCCCTACGAGCAGTACTTC
D: TRBD1; size: .; J: TRBJ1-1; V: TRBV11-3; CDR3: CANTTGQGDTRAFF; DNA: TGTGCCAACACCACGGGACAGGGAGATACTAGAGCTTTCTTT
D: .; size: .; J: TRBJ2-4; V: TRBV7-2; CDR3: CASSLGWASLNIQYF; DNA: TGTGCCAGCAGCTTAGGTTGGGCTTCCCTAAACATTCAGTACTTC
D: .; size: .; J: TRBJ2-5; V: TRBV29-1; CDR3: CSVGGGSRVQETQYF; DNA: TGCAGCGTAGGGGGAGGCTCGCGCGTCCAAGAGACCCAGTACTTC
D: .; size: .; J: TRBJ2-3; V: TRBV12-3/TRBV12-4; CDR3: CASGSRGTQYF; DNA: TGTGCCAGCGGTAGTAGGGGTACGCAATATTTT
D: .; size: .; J: TRBJ2-7; V: TRBV4-2; CDR3: CASSHRSGLGEQYF; DNA: TGTGCCAGCAGCCACCGGTCTGGTCTGGGAGAGCAGTACTTC
D: TRBD2; size: .; J: TRBJ2-3; V: TRBV6-6; CDR3: CASSGDEGDTQYF; DNA: TGTGCCAGTAGCGGGGATGAAGGGGATACGCAGTATTTT
D: .; size: few; J: TRBJ1-2; V: TRBV13; CDR3: CASSLAAGANYGYTF; DNA: TGTGCCAGCAGCTTAGCGGCGGGAGCTAACTATGGCTACACCTTC
D: .; size: .; J: TRBJ2-1; V: TRBV11-3; CDR3: CASSFSGTGEQFF; DNA: TGTGCCAGCAGCTTCAGCGGAACCGGTGAGCAGTTCTTC
D: .; size: .; J: TRBJ1-6; V: TRBV4-1; CDR3: CANSQVPWTSPFHF; DNA: TGCGCTAACAGCCAAGTTCCATGGACTTCACCCTTCCACTTT
D: .; size: .; J: TRBJ2-7; V: TRBV4-3; CDR3: CASSQAPTGTGDKQYF; DNA: TGCGCTAGCAGCCAAGCCCCAACCGGGACGGGCGACAAGCAGTACTTC
D: TRBD2; size: .; J: TRBJ2-3; V: TRBV12-3/TRBV12-4; CDR3: CASSLGTSGRGDTHYF; DNA: TGTGCAAGCAGTCTCGGGACTAGCGGGAGGGGAGATACGCACTATTTT
D: .; size: .; J: TRBJ1-5; V: TRBV5-4; CDR3: CACSGRRDQSQHF; DNA: TGTGCCTGCAGCGGGCGGAGGGATCAGTCCCAGCATTTT
D: TRBD2; size: .; J: TRBJ2-5; V: TRBV11-3; CDR3: CACSLEAGGPEIQYF; DNA: TGTGCCTGCAGCTTAGAAGCGGGAGGGCCAGAGATCCAGTACTTC